What follows is one T cell receptor beta chain and its context. CDR1 and CDR2 from the germline V gene are SGHRS and YFSETQ. Trimming took 2 bases from V and 8 from J; bases not matched to a gene: 6. The CDR3 totals 15 residues. The data belong to a study of blood T cell repertoires in COVID-19. Study overall: Spain, Italy and the United States supplied samples that represented acute and convalescent COVID-19. T cells, B-cell-depleted T cells, or PBMCs supplied cDNA or gDNA.

In the original workflow: From reference gene primer amplification, estimates of nucleated cell counts were derived. Clones were read by immunoSEQ multiplex PCR, and TCRdb kept only the in-frame ones, dropping some. That table furnishes V, J and clone size, whereas the DNA furnished D and trimming. The table has just over 65,000 clones, roughly 91% seen once. Sequenced: peripheral blood. The V call is TRBV5-1, the J call TRBJ2-1, with 11 nucleotides matching TRBD2. This receptor was taken from a man aged 60 to 69 with acute or convalescent COVID-19. CDR3 bases: TGCGCCAGCAGCTTAATCCTAGCGGGGGGCGATGAGCAGTTCTTC. This gives the protein CASSLILAGGDEQFF.